Below, 28 T cell receptor gamma chains from the same sample are listed, as sequenced in a study of gamma delta lymphoproliferative disorders and STAT genes. TCRdb fed the multiplex PCR reads to CATT. The top ten hold roughly 18% of the sample, which has about 2,200 gamma-chain clones, approximately 10% seen once. PBMCs from patients and controls supplied the genomic DNA for sequencing. Sequenced input: blood. All receptors derive from a human donor in good health.

V and J are TRGV10 and TRGJP2. Matching the DNA to germline supplied the J gene, which TCRdb does not give. TRGV10 is filed as an ORF, its function uncertain. J was trimmed by 3 bases and V by 8 bases; bases with no gene match: 25. This CDR3 has 20 amino acids. CDR3 nucleotide sequence: TGTGCTGCGTGGGACCCCTTTCCCCCCCTCTCATGGGGTAGTGATTGGATCAAGACGTTT. Its protein product is CAAWDPFPPLSWGSDWIKTF.

This clone is categorized as large. The rearrangement links TRGV11 to TRGJP1. TCRdb offers no J gene call, so here the DNA was matched to germline to obtain one. TRGV11 is assigned to the ORF class and has an uncertain function. V lost 0 bases to trimming and J lost 0 bases; unmatched junction nucleotides: 4. The CDR3 runs 17 residues. The CDR3 coding sequence is TGTGCCTGCTGGATTAGGCACGTGTATACCACTGGTTGGTTCAAGATATTT. The encoded protein is CACWIRHVYTTGWFKIF.

This clone was observed a single time. No DNA is shown, since the ends of the CDR3 on it are uncertain; the CDR3 is the one TCRdb lists. With the J gene uncalled, the V gene is TRGV2. Including both end residues, the CDR3 is 20 amino acids long. Germline CDR1 reads EGSNGY; CDR2 reads YDSYNSKV. The CDR3 sequence: CATWDGPSLIRNSLAVEQHF.

This clone is termed medium-sized. This rearrangement joins TRGV4 to TRGJ1 or TRGJ2. TCRdb lists no J gene, so it was determined here by aligning the DNA to germline. The CDR3 has 13 amino acids. With 4 bases clipped from V and 2 bases from J, the junction kept 5 bases outside the gene matches. Germline V gene data show CDR1 as EGSTGY and CDR2 as YDSYTSSV. This chain's CDR3 is CATWELYYYKKLF. CDR3 DNA: TGTGCCACCTGGGAACTCTATTATTATAAGAAACTCTTT.

This clone is labeled medium-sized. This chain links TRGV10 with TRGJ1 or TRGJ2. TCRdb offers no J gene call, so here the DNA was matched to germline to obtain one. TRGV10 is flagged as an ORF with uncertain function. The V gene end was trimmed by 8 bases and the J gene end by 4 bases; junction bases not matched to a gene: 6. There are 12 residues in the CDR3. CDR3 loop: CAAWDSYYKKLF. CDR3 DNA: TGTGCTGCGTGGGATTCGTATTATAAGAAACTCTTT.

This clone is labeled as medium-sized (0.01 to 0.1%). The chain combines TRGV3 with TRGJ1 or TRGJ2. TCRdb offers no J gene call, so here the DNA was matched to germline to obtain one. Germline loops: CDR1 VTNTFY, CDR2 YDVSTARD (reference sequence). Trimming cost V 2 bases and J 3 bases; bases outside gene matches: 4. The CDR3 contains 13 residues. Written as DNA, the CDR3 is TGTGCCACCTGGGACAAGGGTTATTATAAGAAACTCTTT. Translating gives CATWDKGYYKKLF.

By share, this clone ranks as medium-sized. The V call is TRGV8, the J call TRGJ1 or TRGJ2. In the absence of a J gene in TCRdb, the DNA was matched to germline to assign it here. Germline CDR1 and CDR2: VENAVY and YDSYNSRV. The CDR3 spans 13 residues. V lost 2 bases and J lost 4; bases outside the gene matches: 5. The CDR3 bases are TGTGCCACCTGGGATAAGGGGTATTATAAGAAACTCTTT. Amino acid sequence: CATWDKGYYKKLF.

About this clone: It is unclear where the CDR3 begins or ends on the DNA, so no DNA is shown, and the CDR3 is as TCRdb lists it. The V gene was identified as TRGV2, while no J gene was called. Germline V gene sequence: CDR1 EGSNGY, CDR2 YDSYNSKV. The CDR3 is 23 amino acids long, termini counted. This CDR3 is CATWDGPSIRIIIRNSLAVEQHF.

This clone is categorized as large. The DNA is omitted, as the CDR3 cannot be located on it reliably, and the CDR3 follows TCRdb's listing. Called V gene: TRGV11; the J gene was not called. TRGV11 is an ORF for which the function is uncertain. The CDR3 spans 19 amino acids, including both terminal residues. The CDR3: CTTVPAGLGTDTTGWFKIF.

This clone is judged medium-sized. Within the sample, other DNA sequences also encode this same CDR3. The chain links TRGV2 to TRGJ1 or TRGJ2. Germline matching of the DNA provided the J gene here, since TCRdb leaves it blank. Trimming took 0 bases from V and 8 from J; bases not matched to a gene: 4. The CDR3 is 12 amino acids. The germline V gene has CDR1 EGSNGY and CDR2 YDSYNSKV. The CDR3 sequence is CATWDGPHKKLF. The CDR3 bases are TGTGCCACCTGGGACGGGCCCCATAAGAAACTCTTT.

Relative to its sample, this clone is medium-sized. The chain has TRGV2 and TRGJP2. TCRdb leaves out the J gene; it was filled in here by matching the DNA to germline. This CDR3 has 17 residues. The germline V gene encodes CDR1 EGSNGY and CDR2 YDSYNSKV. The ends lost 0 bases at V and 2 bases at J; junction bases unmatched: 9. CDR3 coding DNA: TGTGCCACCTGGGACGGGCCTTTCTGGAGTAGTGATTGGATCAAGACGTTT. Its protein product is CATWDGPFWSSDWIKTF.

This clone is termed large. V usage is TRGV8 and J usage is TRGJ1 or TRGJ2. No J segment appears in TCRdb, so it was assigned here by matching the sequence to germline. The germline V gene has CDR1 VENAVY and CDR2 YDSYNSRV. J lost 0 bases, V lost 0 bases, and 2 bases had no gene match. This CDR3 has 14 amino acids. CDR3 bases: TGTGCCACCTGGGATAGGCGGAATTATTATAAGAAACTCTTT. It codes for CATWDRRNYYKKLF.

In its sample, this clone ranks as medium-sized. The rearrangement uses TRGV10 and TRGJP1. Since TCRdb gives no J gene, matching the DNA to germline was used here to assign it. TRGV10 is an ORF; its function is uncertain. The CDR3 is 14 residues long. The trim removed 8 bases at V and 3 bases at J, leaving 7 bases unmatched. The CDR3 sequence: CAAWDRSTGWFKIF. CDR3 in DNA: TGTGCTGCGTGGGATAGATCCACTGGTTGGTTCAAGATATTT.

By frequency in the sample, this clone is medium-sized (0.01 to 0.1%). The same CDR3 is also encoded by other DNA sequences in this sample. V gene TRGV2 combines with J gene TRGJ1 or TRGJ2. The J gene comes from matching the DNA to germline here; TCRdb lacks it. V shed 0 bases, J shed 7 bases, and the junction held 6 bases outside the gene matches. Germline CDR1 and CDR2: EGSNGY and YDSYNSKV. The CDR3 is 13 residues long. DNA for the CDR3: TGTGCCACCTGGGACGGGCCCCGATATAAGAAACTCTTT. It specifies CATWDGPRYKKLF.

This clone ranks as medium-sized. The V gene is TRGV8, the J gene TRGJ1 or TRGJ2. Assignment of the J gene here rests on matching the DNA to germline, because TCRdb gives none. Trimming removed 0 bases from V and 7 bases from J; junction bases left unmatched: 6. The CDR3 is 13 amino acids. CDR1 VENAVY and CDR2 YDSYNSRV come from the germline V gene. CDR3 nucleotide sequence: TGTGCCACCTGGGATAGGCCGGGGTATAAGAAACTCTTT. Translating gives CATWDRPGYKKLF.

This sequence joins TRGV10 and TRGJ1 or TRGJ2. No J gene was available from TCRdb, and it was assigned here by a germline match of the DNA. TRGV10 has ORF status, its function being uncertain. There are 13 residues in the CDR3. Germline trimming cut 8 bases from V and 12 bases from J; bases unmatched to any gene: 17. CDR3 loop: CAAWDYNEFRKLF. As DNA, the CDR3 is TGTGCTGCGTGGGATTATAATGAATTTAGGAAACTCTTT.

The chain employs TRGV8 and TRGJ1 or TRGJ2. TCRdb supplies no J gene; here it was assigned by aligning the nucleotide sequence to germline. With 5 bases clipped from V and 5 bases from J, the junction kept 3 bases outside the gene matches. Per germline, CDR1 VENAVY and CDR2 YDSYNSRV. This CDR3 comprises 11 residues. The CDR3 loop is CATWGHYKKLF. Here the CDR3 DNA reads TGTGCCACCTGGGGTCATTATAAGAAACTCTTT.

This clone is medium-sized in the sample. The V gene is listed as TRGV10; no J gene was called. TRGV10 is reported as an ORF; its role is uncertain. This CDR3 has 10 residues. CDR3 in DNA: TGTGCTGCGTGGGATTATATAATACTCTTT. This sequence encodes CAAWDYIILF.

This clone is medium-sized. Because the CDR3's place on the DNA is in doubt, the DNA is left out and the CDR3 is given as listed by TCRdb. For the V gene the call is TRGV11; the J gene has no call. TRGV11 is classed as an ORF, of uncertain function. The CDR3 totals 16 residues, both ends included. The chain's CDR3 is CTTVPAGLGKVYKKLF.

This clone is judged medium-sized. The V call is TRGV4, the J call TRGJ1 or TRGJ2. Matching the DNA to germline supplied the J gene, which TCRdb does not give. Losses at the gene ends were 5 bases for V and 10 bases for J; bases not matched to a gene: 17. The CDR3 length is 14 residues. Germline CDR1 is EGSTGY and CDR2 is YDSYTSSV. The CDR3 loop reads CATWASAKGGKKLF. CDR3 nucleotides: TGTGCCACCTGGGCTTCCGCCAAGGGAGGGAAGAAACTCTTT.

This clone counts as medium-sized (0.01 to 0.1%). The gene calls are TRGV4 and TRGJ1 or TRGJ2. Since TCRdb gives no J gene, matching the DNA to germline was used here to assign it. V dropped 6 bases and J dropped 1; count of bases not matched to a gene: 3. CDR1 is EGSTGY and CDR2 is YDSYTSSV in the germline V gene. The CDR3 consists of 12 residues. The CDR3 DNA reads TGTGCCACCTGGTTTAATTATTATAAGAAACTCTTT. Translated: CATWFNYYKKLF.

The chain is built from TRGV10 and TRGJP1. No J gene was available from TCRdb, and it was assigned here by a germline match of the DNA. TRGV10 belongs to the ORF category, with a function that is uncertain. The CDR3 loop spans 15 amino acids. V shed 9 bases, J shed 0 bases, and the junction held 8 bases outside the gene matches. The CDR3: CAACPTYTTGWFKIF. The CDR3 coding sequence is TGTGCTGCGTGTCCTACTTATACCACTGGTTGGTTCAAGATATTT.

The chain couples TRGV11 to TRGJP2. TCRdb lists no J gene, so it was determined here by aligning the DNA to germline. TRGV11 belongs to the ORF category, with a function that is uncertain. This CDR3 comprises 12 residues. Trimming removed 12 bases from V and 2 bases from J; junction bases left unmatched: 3. The CDR3 coding sequence is TGTGCCTGCCTCAGTAGTGATTGGATCAAGACGTTT. Translation: CACLSSDWIKTF.

In this sample, this clone is medium-sized (0.01 to 0.1%). The CDR3 DNA is TGTGCCACCTGGGCCCCTTATAGTAGTGATTGGATCAAGACGTTT. This sequence encodes CATWAPYSSDWIKTF. V gene TRGV3 combines with J gene TRGJP2. Assignment of the J gene here rests on matching the DNA to germline, because TCRdb gives none. The CDR3 is 15 residues long. The germline CDR1 and CDR2 sequences are VTNTFY and YDVSTARD (reference sequence). V trimming: 5 bases; J trimming: 0 bases; junction bases outside the gene matches: 6.

This clone is medium-sized (0.01 to 0.1%) by share. Other DNA sequences in the same sample also yield this CDR3. The J gene is TRGJ1 or TRGJ2, the V gene TRGV4. As TCRdb names no J gene, one was assigned here on the basis of a DNA match to germline. Germline trimming cut 2 bases from V and 7 bases from J; bases unmatched to any gene: 5. This CDR3 has 12 amino acids. Germline CDR1 EGSTGY, CDR2 YDSYTSSV. CDR3 region: CATWDVYYKKLF. The CDR3 nucleotides read TGTGCCACCTGGGATGTATACTATAAGAAACTCTTT.

The chain combines TRGV11 with TRGJP1. Germline matching of the DNA provided the J gene here, since TCRdb leaves it blank. TRGV11 is an ORF, and what it does is uncertain. The CDR3 has 16 residues. With V trimmed by 8 bases and J by 1 base, 10 bases remained unmatched. The CDR3 nucleotides are TGTGCCTGCTGGACCCCGCAGGCTACCACTGGTTGGTTCAAGATATTT. This sequence encodes CACWTPQATTGWFKIF.

Within the sample, this clone is medium-sized. At residue 6, the TCRdb amino acid sequence and the translated nucleotide sequence differ, so the protein here is the DNA translation. The rearrangement joins TRGV4 to TRGJ1 or TRGJ2. TCRdb supplies no J gene; here it was assigned by aligning the nucleotide sequence to germline. Trimming removed 2 bases from V and 5 bases from J; junction bases left unmatched: 0. CDR3 length: 11 amino acids. Per the germline V gene, CDR1 is EGSTGY and CDR2 is YDSYTSSV. For the CDR3, the DNA is TGTGCCACCTGGGATGATTATAAGAAACTCTTT. This translates into CATWDDYKKLF.

By frequency in the sample, this clone is medium-sized. The chain employs TRGV3 and TRGJ1 or TRGJ2. No J gene is reported in TCRdb; it was inferred here by comparing the DNA with germline. The CDR3 runs 12 residues. Looked up from germline, CDR1 is VTNTFY and CDR2 is YDVSTARD (reference sequence). J was trimmed by 5 bases and V by 0 bases; bases with no gene match: 1. This chain's CDR3 is CATWDRNYKKLF. In nucleotides, the CDR3 is TGTGCCACCTGGGACAGGAATTATAAGAAACTCTTT.